The clone carrying this T cell receptor (beta chain) was seen many times. The antigen is not known. One entry per CDR3 protein, called by TCRdb with MiXCR from the reads. The sample gives a few hundred thousand distinct CDR3 sequences, roughly an eighth of which show up once; roughly 8.7% is in the top ten. The V end was cut by 5 bases, the J end by 5 bases, with 15 bases between. The germline V gene encodes CDR1 SEHNR and CDR2 FQNEAQ (reference sequence). The CDR3 covers 14 residues. The data are from a study of T cell repertoires in cytomegalovirus infection. Study-wide context: TCR beta signatures that were public indicated CMV infection and matching HLA type. Findings and caveats of the study: HLA-C-restricted TCR beta clonotypes specific for CMV led the ex vivo response.

This TCR was recovered from a human donor in good health (CMV status not recorded). Some clones in this sample may be carry-over from other donors' samples. Sequencing input: PBMCs. This rearrangement joins TRBV7-9 to TRBJ1-1; no clear D. CDR3 DNA sequence: TGTGCCAGCAGCCGAGCGGAGGGAAGGACTGAAGCTTTCTTT. Its protein is CASSRAEGRTEAFF.